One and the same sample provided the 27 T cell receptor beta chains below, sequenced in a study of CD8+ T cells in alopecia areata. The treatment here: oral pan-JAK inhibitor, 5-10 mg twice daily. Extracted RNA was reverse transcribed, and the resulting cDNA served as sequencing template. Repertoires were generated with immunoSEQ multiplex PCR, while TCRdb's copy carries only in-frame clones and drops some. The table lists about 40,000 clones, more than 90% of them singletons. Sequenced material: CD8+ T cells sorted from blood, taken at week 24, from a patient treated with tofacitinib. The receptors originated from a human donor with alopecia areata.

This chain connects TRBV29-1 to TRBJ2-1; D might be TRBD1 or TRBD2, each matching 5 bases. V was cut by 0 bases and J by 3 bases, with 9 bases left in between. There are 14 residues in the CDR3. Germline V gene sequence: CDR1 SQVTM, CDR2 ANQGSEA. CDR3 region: CSVEEGPIYNEQFF. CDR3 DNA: TGCAGCGTTGAAGAGGGACCGATCTACAATGAGCAGTTCTTC.

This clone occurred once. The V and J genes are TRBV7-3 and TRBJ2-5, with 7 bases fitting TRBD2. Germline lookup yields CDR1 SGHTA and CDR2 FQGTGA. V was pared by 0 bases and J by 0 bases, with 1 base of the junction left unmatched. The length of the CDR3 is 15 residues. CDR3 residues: CASSLTGGYQETQYF. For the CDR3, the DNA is TGTGCCAGCAGCTTAACCGGGGGGTACCAAGAGACCCAGTACTTC.

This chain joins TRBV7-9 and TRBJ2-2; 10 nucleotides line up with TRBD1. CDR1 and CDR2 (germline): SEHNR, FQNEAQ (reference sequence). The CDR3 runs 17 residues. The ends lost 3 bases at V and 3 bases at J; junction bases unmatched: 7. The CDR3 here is CASSLASGTGDTGELFF. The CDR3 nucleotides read TGTGCCAGCAGCTTGGCATCCGGGACAGGGGACACCGGGGAGCTGTTTTTT.

The CDR3 loop is CASSQDGLAGGINNEQFF. In DNA, the CDR3 is TGTGCCAGCAGCCAAGATGGACTAGCGGGGGGGATAAACAATGAGCAGTTCTTC. This rearrangement joins TRBV4-2 to TRBJ2-1, with 15 bases matching TRBD2. V dropped 0 bases and J dropped 5; count of bases not matched to a gene: 5. Looked up from germline, CDR1 is LGHNA and CDR2 is YNFKEQ. This CDR3 is built from 18 residues.

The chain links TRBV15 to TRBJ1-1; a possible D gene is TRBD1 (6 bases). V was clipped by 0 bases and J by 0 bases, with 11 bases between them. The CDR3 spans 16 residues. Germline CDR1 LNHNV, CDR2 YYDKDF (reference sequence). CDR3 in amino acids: CATSRDFGQMNTEAFF. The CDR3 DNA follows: TGTGCCACCAGCAGAGATTTTGGACAGATGAACACTGAAGCTTTCTTT.

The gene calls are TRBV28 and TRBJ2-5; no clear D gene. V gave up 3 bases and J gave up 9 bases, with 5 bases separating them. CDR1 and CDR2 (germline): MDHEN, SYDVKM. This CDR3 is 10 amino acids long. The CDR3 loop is CASSFSAQYF. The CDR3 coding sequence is TGTGCCAGCAGTTTTTCTGCCCAGTACTTC.

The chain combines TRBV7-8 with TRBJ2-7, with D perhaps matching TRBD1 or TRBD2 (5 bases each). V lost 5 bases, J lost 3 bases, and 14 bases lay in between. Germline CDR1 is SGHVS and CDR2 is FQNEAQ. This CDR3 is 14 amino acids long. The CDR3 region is CASSPPEGLYEQYF. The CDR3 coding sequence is TGTGCCAGCAGCCCACCTGAGGGGCTCTACGAGCAGTACTTC.

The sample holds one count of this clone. The CDR3 nucleotides are TGTGCCAGCAGTCCCGCGACAGATACGCAGTATTTT. Amino acid sequence: CASSPATDTQYF. V gene TRBV27 combines with J gene TRBJ2-3; D unclear. CDR1 and CDR2 from the germline V gene are MNHEY and SMNVEV (reference sequence). The CDR3 contains 12 residues. Trimming shortened V by 5 bases and J by 3 bases, and 6 bases separated the two germline ends.

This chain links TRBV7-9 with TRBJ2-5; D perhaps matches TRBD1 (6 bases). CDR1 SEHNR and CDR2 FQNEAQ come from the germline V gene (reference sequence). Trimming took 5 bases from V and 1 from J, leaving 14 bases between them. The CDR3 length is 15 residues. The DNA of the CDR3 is TGTGCCAGCAGCCGCCAGGACAGACCCCAAGAGACCCAGTACTTC. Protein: CASSRQDRPQETQYF.

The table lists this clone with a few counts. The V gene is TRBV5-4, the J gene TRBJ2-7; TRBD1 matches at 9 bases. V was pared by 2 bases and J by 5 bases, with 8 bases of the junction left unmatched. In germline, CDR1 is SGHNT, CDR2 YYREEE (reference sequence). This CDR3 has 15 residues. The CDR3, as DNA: TGTGCCAGCAGCTTTCCCGGGACAGGGCTTGACGAGCAGTACTTC. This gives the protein CASSFPGTGLDEQYF.

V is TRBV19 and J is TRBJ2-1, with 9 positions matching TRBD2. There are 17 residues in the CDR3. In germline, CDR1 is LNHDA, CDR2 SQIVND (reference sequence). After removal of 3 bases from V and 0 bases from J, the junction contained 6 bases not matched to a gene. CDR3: CASSMKLAGHSYNEQFF. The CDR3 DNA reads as TGTGCCAGTAGTATGAAACTAGCGGGCCACTCCTACAATGAGCAGTTCTTC.

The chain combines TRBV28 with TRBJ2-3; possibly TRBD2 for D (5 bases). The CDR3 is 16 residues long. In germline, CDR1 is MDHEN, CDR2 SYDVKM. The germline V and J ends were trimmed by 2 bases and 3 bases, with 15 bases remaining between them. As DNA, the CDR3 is TGTGCCAGCAGTTTAATCGTCCCCCGGGGTACAGATACGCAGTATTTT. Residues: CASSLIVPRGTDTQYF.

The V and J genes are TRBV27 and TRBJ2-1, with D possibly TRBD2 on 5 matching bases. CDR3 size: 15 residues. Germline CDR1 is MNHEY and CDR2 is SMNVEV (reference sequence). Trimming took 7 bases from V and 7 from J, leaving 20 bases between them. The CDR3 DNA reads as TGTGCCAGCAAAGTCGGACTTACTCCTAGAAATGAGCAGTTCTTC. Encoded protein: CASKVGLTPRNEQFF.

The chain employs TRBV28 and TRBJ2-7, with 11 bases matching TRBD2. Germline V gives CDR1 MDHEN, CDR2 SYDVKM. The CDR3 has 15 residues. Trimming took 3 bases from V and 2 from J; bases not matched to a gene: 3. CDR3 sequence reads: CASSFLLAGAYEQYF. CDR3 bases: TGTGCCAGCAGTTTTTTACTAGCGGGGGCCTACGAGCAGTACTTC.

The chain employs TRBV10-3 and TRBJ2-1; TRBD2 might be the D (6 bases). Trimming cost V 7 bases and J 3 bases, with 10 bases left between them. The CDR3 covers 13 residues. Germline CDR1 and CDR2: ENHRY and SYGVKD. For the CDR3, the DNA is TGTGCCATCACGCGCGGGGACTACAATGAGCAGTTCTTC. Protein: CAITRGDYNEQFF.

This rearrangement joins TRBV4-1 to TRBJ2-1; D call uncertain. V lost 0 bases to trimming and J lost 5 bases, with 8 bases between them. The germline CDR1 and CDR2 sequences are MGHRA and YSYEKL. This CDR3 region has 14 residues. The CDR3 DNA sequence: TGCGCCAGCAGCCAAGATTACGGCAACAATGAGCAGTTCTTC. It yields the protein CASSQDYGNNEQFF.

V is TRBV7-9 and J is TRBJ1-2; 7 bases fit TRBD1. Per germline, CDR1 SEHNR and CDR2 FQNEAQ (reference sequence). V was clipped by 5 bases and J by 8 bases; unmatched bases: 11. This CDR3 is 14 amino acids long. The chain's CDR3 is CASSTPGTAGGYTF. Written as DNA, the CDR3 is TGTGCCAGCAGCACACCCGGGACAGCGGGGGGCTACACCTTC.

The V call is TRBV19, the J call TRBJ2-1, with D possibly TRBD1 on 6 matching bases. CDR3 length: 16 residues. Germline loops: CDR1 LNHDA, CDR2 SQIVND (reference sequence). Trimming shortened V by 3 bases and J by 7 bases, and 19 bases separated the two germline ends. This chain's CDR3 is CASSITLGRGKNEQFF. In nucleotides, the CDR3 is TGTGCCAGTAGTATCACGCTGGGTAGGGGGAAAAATGAGCAGTTCTTC.

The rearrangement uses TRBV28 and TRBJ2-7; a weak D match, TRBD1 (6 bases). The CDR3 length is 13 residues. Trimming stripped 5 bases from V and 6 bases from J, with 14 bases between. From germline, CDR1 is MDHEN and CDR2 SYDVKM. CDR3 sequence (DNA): TGTGCCAGCAGTCCAAGGACAGCTCGCGAGCAGTACTTC. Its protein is CASSPRTAREQYF.

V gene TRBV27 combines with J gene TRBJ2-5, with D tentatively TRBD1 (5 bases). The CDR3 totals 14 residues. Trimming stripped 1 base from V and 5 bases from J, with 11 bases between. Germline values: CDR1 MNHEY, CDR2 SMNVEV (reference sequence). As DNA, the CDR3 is TGTGCCAGCAGTTTATTGGGCAGGGCTGAGACCCAGTACTTC. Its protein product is CASSLLGRAETQYF.

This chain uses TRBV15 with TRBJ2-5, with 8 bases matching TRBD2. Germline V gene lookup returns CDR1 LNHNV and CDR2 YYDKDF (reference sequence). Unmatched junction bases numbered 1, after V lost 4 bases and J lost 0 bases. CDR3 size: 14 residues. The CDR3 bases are TGTGCCACCAGCAAAGCGGGGGACCAAGAGACCCAGTACTTC. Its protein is CATSKAGDQETQYF.

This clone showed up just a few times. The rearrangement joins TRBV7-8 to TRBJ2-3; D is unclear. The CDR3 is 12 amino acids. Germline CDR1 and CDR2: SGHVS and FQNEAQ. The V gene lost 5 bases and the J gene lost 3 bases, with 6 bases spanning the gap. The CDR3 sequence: CASSIGTDTQYF. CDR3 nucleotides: TGTGCCAGCAGCATTGGGACAGATACGCAGTATTTT.

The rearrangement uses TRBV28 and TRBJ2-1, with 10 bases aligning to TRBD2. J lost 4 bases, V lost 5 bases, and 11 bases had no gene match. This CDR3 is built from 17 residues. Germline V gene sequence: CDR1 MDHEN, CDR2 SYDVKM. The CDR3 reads CASSPLSGSGGYNEQFF. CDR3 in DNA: TGTGCCAGCAGTCCCTTATCGGGTAGCGGGGGGTACAATGAGCAGTTCTTC.

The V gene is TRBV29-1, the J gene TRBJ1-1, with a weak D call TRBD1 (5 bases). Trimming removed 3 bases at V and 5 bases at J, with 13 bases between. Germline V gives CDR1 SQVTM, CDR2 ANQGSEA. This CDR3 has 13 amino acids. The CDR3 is CSVDEGAYTEAFF. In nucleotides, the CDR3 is TGCAGCGTTGATGAAGGGGCTTATACTGAAGCTTTCTTT.

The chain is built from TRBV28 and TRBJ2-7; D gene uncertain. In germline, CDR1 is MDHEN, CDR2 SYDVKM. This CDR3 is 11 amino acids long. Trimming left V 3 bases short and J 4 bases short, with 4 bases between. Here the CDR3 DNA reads TGTGCCAGCAGTTTTAAGTACGAGCAGTACTTC. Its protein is CASSFKYEQYF.

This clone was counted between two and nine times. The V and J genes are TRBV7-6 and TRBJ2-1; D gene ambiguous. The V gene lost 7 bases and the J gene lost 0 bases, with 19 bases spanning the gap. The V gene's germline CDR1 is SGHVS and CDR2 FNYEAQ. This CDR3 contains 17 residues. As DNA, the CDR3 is TGTGCCAGCATCCCCGTCCAAGTGACCAGCTCCTACAATGAGCAGTTCTTC. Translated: CASIPVQVTSSYNEQFF.

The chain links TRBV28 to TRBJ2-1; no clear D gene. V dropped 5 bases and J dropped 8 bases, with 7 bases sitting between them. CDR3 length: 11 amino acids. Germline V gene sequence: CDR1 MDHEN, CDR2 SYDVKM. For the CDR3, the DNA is TGTGCCAGCAGTACAGTGGATGAGCAGTTCTTC. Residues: CASSTVDEQFF.